Reported below is one TCR beta chain. The antigen remains undetermined. CDR1 is SGHDT and CDR2 is YYEEEE in the germline V gene. CDR3 size: 15 residues. V was clipped by 4 bases and J by 0 bases, with 14 bases between them. The assay was immunoSEQ multiplex PCR, and TCRdb's table has in-frame clones only and misses some. Of tens of thousands of clones in the sample, approximately 91% were seen once. This entry is derived from a study of T cell responses to AZD1222 COVID-19 vaccine. Notes on the study in general: The donors showed a predominance of white British ancestry and of females, with possible underestimation of clonal diversity. There were vaccine-associated CD4 TCRs across spike, dominant at 160-218 and 743-854.

The sequencing here drew on peripheral blood, taken on day 0 of AZD1222 vaccination. This receptor was taken from an adult in good health. This chain connects TRBV5-6 to TRBJ2-7, with a possible D match to TRBD1 (6 bases). CDR3 region: CASSLPQGPSYEQYF. Written as DNA, the CDR3 is TGTGCCAGCAGCCTCCCTCAGGGGCCCTCCTACGAGCAGTACTTC.